This TCR beta chain was found in a study of T cells in Graves' hyperthyroidism and ophthalmopathy. Germline V gene data show CDR1 as LGHDT and CDR2 as YNNKEL (reference sequence). The CDR3 has 17 amino acids. Trimming cost V 0 bases and J 6 bases, with 18 bases left between them. Exclusion of a patient resulted from uncontrolled infection, other autoimmune disease, pregnancy or lactation. Amplification targeted TCR beta CDR3 regions from RNA transcripts. HTBI primers were employed in a first-round RT-PCR of the TCR CDR3. From the multiplex PCR reads, TCRdb called clonotypes with MiXCR, one entry per CDR3 protein. Here the sample spans about 130,000 distinct CDR3 sequences, around 20% being singletons. This clonotype has a count of ten or more.

Sequencing was done on a sample of blood. The TCR was taken from a woman aged 45-59 years with Graves' hyperthyroidism that later progressed to Graves' ophthalmopathy. This chain uses TRBV3-1 with TRBJ2-1, with D possibly being TRBD2 (7 bases). In DNA, the CDR3 is TGTGCCAGCAGCCAAGATTGGGGGGCTAGCGGCATCAATGAGCAGTTCTTC. It encodes CASSQDWGASGINEQFF.